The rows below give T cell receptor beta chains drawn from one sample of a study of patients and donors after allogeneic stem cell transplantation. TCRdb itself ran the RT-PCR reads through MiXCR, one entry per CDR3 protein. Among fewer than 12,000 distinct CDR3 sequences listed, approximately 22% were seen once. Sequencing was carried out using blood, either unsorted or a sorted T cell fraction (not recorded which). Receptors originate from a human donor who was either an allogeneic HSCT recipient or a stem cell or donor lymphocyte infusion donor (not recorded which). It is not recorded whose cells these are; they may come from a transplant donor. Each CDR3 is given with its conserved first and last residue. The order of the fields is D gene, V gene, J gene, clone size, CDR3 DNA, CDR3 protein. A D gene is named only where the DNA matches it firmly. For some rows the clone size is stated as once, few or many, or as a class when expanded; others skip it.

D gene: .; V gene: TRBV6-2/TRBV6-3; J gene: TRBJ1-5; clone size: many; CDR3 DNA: TGTGCCAGCAGATTAGGGCGTAGCAATCAGCCCCAGCATTTT; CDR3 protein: CASRLGRSNQPQHF
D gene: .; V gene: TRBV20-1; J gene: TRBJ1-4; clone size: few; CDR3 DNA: TGCAGTGCTAGAGATTTGGGGAAAACTAATGAAAAACTGTTTTTT; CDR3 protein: CSARDLGKTNEKLFF
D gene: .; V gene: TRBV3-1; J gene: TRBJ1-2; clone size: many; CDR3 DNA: TGTGCCAGCAGCTATCGTCGGGGTGATGGCTACACCTTC; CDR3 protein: CASSYRRGDGYTF
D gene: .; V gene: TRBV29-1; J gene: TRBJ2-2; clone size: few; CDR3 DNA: TGCAGCGTTACCGGGGAACGAGGGAGCACCGGGGAGCTGTTTTTT; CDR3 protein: CSVTGERGSTGELFF
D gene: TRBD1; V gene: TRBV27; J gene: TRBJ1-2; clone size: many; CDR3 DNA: TGTGCCAGCAGTCTAAGGACAGGGGTTGGCTACACCTTC; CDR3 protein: CASSLRTGVGYTF
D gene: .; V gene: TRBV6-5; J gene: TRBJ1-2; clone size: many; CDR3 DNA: TGTGCCAGCAGTACCTACTCCGGGACGATATATGGCTACACCTTC; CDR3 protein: CASSTYSGTIYGYTF
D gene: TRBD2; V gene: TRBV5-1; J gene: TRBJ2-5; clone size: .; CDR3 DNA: TGCGCCAGCAGCTTCGGACTAGCGGGGGTTTGGGAGACCCAGTACTTC; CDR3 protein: CASSFGLAGVWETQYF
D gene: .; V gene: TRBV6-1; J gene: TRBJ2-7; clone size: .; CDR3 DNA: TGTGCCAGCAGTGAAACCGCGGGAGAGCAGTACTTC; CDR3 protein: CASSETAGEQYF
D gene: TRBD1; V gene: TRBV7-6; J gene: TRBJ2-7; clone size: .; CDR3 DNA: TGTGCCAGCAGCCAAACCCCGGGACAGGGAATCGAGCAGTACTTC; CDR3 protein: CASSQTPGQGIEQYF
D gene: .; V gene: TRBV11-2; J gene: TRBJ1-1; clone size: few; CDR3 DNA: TGTGCCAGCACCCCCGGTCGGGGGACTGAAGCTTTCTTT; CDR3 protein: CASTPGRGTEAFF
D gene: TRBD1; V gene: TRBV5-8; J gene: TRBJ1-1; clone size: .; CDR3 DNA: TGTGCCAGCAGCTTGGGGACAGGGGGAAGCACTGAAGCTTTCTTT; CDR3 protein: CASSLGTGGSTEAFF
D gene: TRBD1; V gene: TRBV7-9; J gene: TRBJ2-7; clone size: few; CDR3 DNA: TGTGCCAGCAGCTCAGCATGGGACAGGGAAAACGAGCAGTACTTC; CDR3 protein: CASSSAWDRENEQYF
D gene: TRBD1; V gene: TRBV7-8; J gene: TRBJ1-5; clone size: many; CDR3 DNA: TGTGCCAGCACAAAGAACGACAGGGGGTTCAGTCAACCCCAGCATTTT; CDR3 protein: CASTKNDRGFSQPQHF
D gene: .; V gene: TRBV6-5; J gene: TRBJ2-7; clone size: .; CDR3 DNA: TGTGCCAGCAGTTACTCTCGCGAGCAGTACTTC; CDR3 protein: CASSYSREQYF
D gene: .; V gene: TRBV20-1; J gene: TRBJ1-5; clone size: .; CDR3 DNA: TGCAGTGCCCAACAGGGTAATCAGCCCCAGCATTTT; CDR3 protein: CSAQQGNQPQHF
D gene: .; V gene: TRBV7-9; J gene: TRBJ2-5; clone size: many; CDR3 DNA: TGTGCCAGCAGCTCCCAAGAGACCCAGTACTTC; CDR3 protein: CASSSQETQYF
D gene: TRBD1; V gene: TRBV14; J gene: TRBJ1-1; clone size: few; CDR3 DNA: TGTGCCAGCAGCCAAGTTGGCACAGGGGTCGGTAAAGCTTTCTTT; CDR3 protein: CASSQVGTGVGKAFF